This T cell receptor beta chain was recorded in a study of CD8+ T cells in alopecia areata. Germline values: CDR1 SEHNR, CDR2 FQNEAQ (reference sequence). The CDR3 runs to 13 residues. Trimming left V 1 base short and J 6 bases short, with 7 bases between. RNA extraction was followed by reverse transcription into cDNA, which acted as the sequencing template. Sequenced by immunoSEQ multiplex PCR; TCRdb stores in-frame clones only, minus some. The sample shows some 150,000 clones, roughly 58% of them seen only once. Overall study results and limits: Unlike in mice, where it was clearer, TCR sharing across patients was less clear, possibly HLA-related. Scalp lesions, especially in alopecia totalis/universalis, had higher clonality than normal scalp. Scalp sequencing captures resident alphabeta T cells of normal skin too.

From PBMCs, CD4+ and CD8+ T cells were sorted. On this clone: Its antigen is undetermined.

Sequenced: CD8+ T cells sorted from blood. The chain recombines TRBV7-9 with TRBJ2-4, with a tentative D call TRBD1 (5 bases). The receptor comes from a human donor in good health. The CDR3 spells CASSLGQGNIQYF. The CDR3 nucleotides read TGTGCCAGCAGCTTAGGGCAGGGAAACATTCAGTACTTC. Full variable domain (outside the CDR3, taken from reference TRBV7-9 and TRBJ2-4): DTGVSQNPRHKITKRGQNVTFRCDPISEHNRLYWYRQTLGQGPEFLTYFQNEAQLEKSRLLSDRFSAERPKGSFSTLEIQRTEQGDSAMYLCASSLGQGNIQYFGAGTRLSVL.